Following are 20 T cell receptor beta chains from one sample sequenced in a study of OX40 agonist ivuxolimab in advanced cancers. This table comes from immunoSEQ multiplex PCR, and its TCRdb copy is limited to in-frame clones, with some not included. The sample lists tens of thousands of clones, 85% to 90% seen once, with around 6% in the top ten. The specimen was CD4+ or CD8+ T cells sorted from blood, collected in a trial of the OX40 agonist ivuxolimab. Every receptor here comes from an adult with an advanced solid tumor such as melanoma, head and neck, liver or kidney cancer.

The CDR3 protein is CASSLSYGAGGRNEQFF. The CDR3 bases are TGTGCCAGCAGTTTATCGTACGGGGCGGGAGGGAGGAATGAGCAGTTCTTC. The chain is built from TRBV27 and TRBJ2-1; 9 nucleotides agree with TRBD2. The CDR3 contains 17 residues. Trimming removed 0 bases from V and 7 bases from J; junction bases left unmatched: 10. Germline V gene lookup returns CDR1 MNHEY and CDR2 SMNVEV (reference sequence).

This clone was detected once. The chain couples TRBV28 to TRBJ1-2; D uncertain. V was shortened by 5 bases and J by 8 bases, with 18 bases between the two germline ends. From germline, CDR1 is MDHEN and CDR2 SYDVKM. The CDR3 has 14 residues. CDR3 nucleotide sequence: TGTGCCAGCAGTCCTTCCCGACAATTCCTGGGCTACACCTTC. This translates into CASSPSRQFLGYTF.

This clone was detected once. The chain joins TRBV10-3 to TRBJ2-3; 15 bases line up with TRBD2. Germline trimming cut 4 bases from V and 2 bases from J; bases unmatched to any gene: 4. This CDR3 spans 17 amino acids. The germline V gene has CDR1 ENHRY and CDR2 SYGVKD. CDR3 residues: CAISAWTSGGVTDTQYF. The DNA of the CDR3 is TGTGCCATCAGTGCCTGGACTAGCGGGGGGGTCACAGATACGCAGTATTTT.

This chain links TRBV11-2 with TRBJ1-1, with D uncertain. V lost 6 bases and J lost 3, with 14 bases in between. Per the germline V gene, CDR1 is SGHAT and CDR2 is FQNNGV. This CDR3 spans 14 amino acids. The CDR3 DNA is TGTGCCAGCAGTCGATACGGGAGGGACACTGAAGCTTTCTTT. Protein: CASSRYGRDTEAFF.

This chain connects TRBV6-6 to TRBJ1-2, with no clear D. CDR1 and CDR2 (germline): MNHNY, SVGAGI (reference sequence). The CDR3 spans 14 residues. Trimming took off 3 bases at V and 8 bases at J, with 16 bases between the two ends. The CDR3 reads CASSYDFGVLGYTF. The CDR3 coding sequence is TGTGCCAGCAGTTATGATTTTGGGGTGCTGGGCTACACCTTC.

V usage is TRBV7-9 and J usage is TRBJ1-2; TRBD1 might be the D (6 bases). This CDR3 is 14 amino acids long. Looked up from germline, CDR1 is SEHNR and CDR2 is FQNEAQ (reference sequence). Trimming left V 7 bases short and J 5 bases short, with 17 bases between. In nucleotides, the CDR3 is TGTGCCAGCAAAGAGGCAGGGGCTCCTTATGGCTACACCTTC. Encoded protein: CASKEAGAPYGYTF.

The chain is built from TRBV6-6 and TRBJ2-1; TRBD2 aligns across 10 bases. Germline loops: CDR1 MNHNY, CDR2 SVGAGI (reference sequence). Trimming cost V 7 bases and J 9 bases; bases outside gene matches: 12. This CDR3 region has 15 residues. DNA for the CDR3: TGTGCCAGCACCTGGCTAGCGGGAGAGGTGGGTGAGCAGTTCTTC. Translation: CASTWLAGEVGEQFF.

V is TRBV6-4 and J is TRBJ2-3, with D unclear. Germline CDR1 is MRHNA and CDR2 is SNTAGT. V lost 3 bases and J lost 5, with 12 bases in between. The CDR3 has 14 residues. The CDR3 DNA follows: TGTGCCAGCAGTGAAAGGTTGCACGGAGATACGCAGTATTTT. Translation gives CASSERLHGDTQYF.

The gene calls are TRBV25-1 and TRBJ2-7, with D perhaps TRBD2 (5 bases). V lost 5 bases to trimming and J lost 7 bases, with 9 bases between them. CDR1 and CDR2 from the germline V gene are MGHDK and SYGVNS. The CDR3 totals 11 residues. CDR3 sequence: CASSFGVEQYF. CDR3 nucleotides: TGTGCCAGCAGTTTCGGGGTTGAGCAGTACTTC.

The J gene is TRBJ2-1, the V gene TRBV7-9; TRBD2 is a possible D gene (5 bases). Germline-derived CDR1 and CDR2 are SEHNR and FQNEAQ (reference sequence). Trimming cost V 6 bases and J 3 bases, with 6 bases left between them. This CDR3 contains 12 residues. This chain's CDR3 is CASSRDYNEQFF. CDR3 DNA: TGTGCCAGCAGTCGGGACTACAATGAGCAGTTCTTC.

Concerning this clone: Other DNA sequences within the sample encode an identical CDR3. The genes are TRBV9 and TRBJ1-5; maybe TRBD1 (6 bases). V lost 2 bases and J lost 1, with 7 bases in between. Germline assignment: CDR1 SGDLS and CDR2 YYNGEE. The CDR3 totals 14 residues. DNA of the CDR3: TGTGCCAGCAGCGTTGGGGGCAGCAATCAGCCCCAGCATTTT. Residues: CASSVGGSNQPQHF.

The chain combines TRBV19 with TRBJ2-5, with 8 bases that match TRBD2. The V gene's germline CDR1 is LNHDA and CDR2 SQIVND (reference sequence). The CDR3 sequence is 16 residues long. The V segment lost 5 bases and the J segment 1 base; nucleotides outside the gene matches: 9. CDR3 sequence (DNA): TGTGCCAGTAGTTCTGTAGCGGGGCAACCCCAAGAGACCCAGTACTTC. Its protein product is CASSSVAGQPQETQYF.

The chain carries TRBV2 and TRBJ1-5; D possibly corresponds to TRBD1 (6 bases). The CDR3 length is 15 residues. V dropped 6 bases and J dropped 1 base, with 13 bases sitting between them. Germline-derived CDR1 and CDR2 are SNHLY and FYNNEI. The CDR3 nucleotides are TGTGCCAGCAGGGTACAGGGTGTAAGCAATCAGCCCCAGCATTTT. Translated, it gives CASRVQGVSNQPQHF.

The chain links TRBV6-6 to TRBJ2-7; D unclear. V dropped 0 bases and J dropped 3 bases, with 9 bases sitting between them. The germline gives CDR1 MNHNY, CDR2 SVGAGI (reference sequence). This CDR3 spans 14 amino acids. The DNA for the CDR3 is TGTGCCAGCAGTTACTCGAAAGCTAGCTACGAGCAGTACTTC. It yields the protein CASSYSKASYEQYF.

The chain uses TRBV25-1 and TRBJ1-4, with D possibly being TRBD1 (5 bases). V dropped 3 bases and J dropped 3 bases, with 11 bases sitting between them. The germline gives CDR1 MGHDK, CDR2 SYGVNS. This CDR3 spans 15 amino acids. CDR3 DNA sequence: TGTGCCAGCAGTGAGGGGGACGGACCTAATGAAAAACTGTTTTTT. It specifies CASSEGDGPNEKLFF.

The J gene is TRBJ2-1, the V gene TRBV9; 7 positions agree with TRBD1. Germline assignment: CDR1 SGDLS and CDR2 YYNGEE. With 3 bases clipped from V and 8 bases from J, the junction kept 14 bases outside the gene matches. CDR3 length: 16 residues. The CDR3 DNA sequence: TGTGCCAGCAGCGCCACAGGGGACCCCGATGGCGATGAGCAGTTCTTC. Translation gives CASSATGDPDGDEQFF. The entire variable domain, with the rest obtained from reference TRBV9 and TRBJ2-1, is as follows: DSGVTQTPKHLITATGQRVTLRCSPRSGDLSVYWYQQSLDQGLQFLIQYYNGEERAKGNILERFSAQQFPDLHSELNLSSLELGDSALYFCASSATGDPDGDEQFFGPGTRLTVL.

This chain's CDR3 is CASSIFSRATYGYTF. The CDR3 DNA reads as TGTGCCAGTAGTATATTTAGCAGGGCTACCTATGGCTACACCTTC. The chain combines TRBV19 with TRBJ1-2, with D possibly matching TRBD1 (5 bases). The V end lost 2 bases, the J end lost 4 bases, and 14 bases lay between the germline ends. Germline values: CDR1 LNHDA, CDR2 SQIVND (reference sequence). The length of the CDR3 is 15 residues.

The rearrangement joins TRBV27 to TRBJ2-5, with 7 bases identical to TRBD2. Germline V gene sequence: CDR1 MNHEY, CDR2 SMNVEV (reference sequence). This CDR3 region has 15 residues. V gave up 3 bases and J gave up 4 bases; unmatched junction bases: 8. This chain's CDR3 is CASSLRLAVRETQYF. The CDR3 bases are TGTGCCAGCAGTTTGCGGCTAGCGGTCCGAGAGACCCAGTACTTC.

The chain is built from TRBV7-8 and TRBJ2-7, with 10 bases matching TRBD2. This CDR3 region has 15 residues. The junction had 7 bases not matched to a gene; V was cut back by 1 base and J by 7 bases. Looked up from germline, CDR1 is SGHVS and CDR2 is FQNEAQ. The CDR3 protein is CASSLEASGGGEQYF. CDR3 bases: TGTGCCAGCAGCTTAGAGGCTAGCGGGGGTGGGGAGCAGTACTTC.

The chain employs TRBV6-5 and TRBJ2-7; D unresolved. Between the trimmed V and J ends, which lost 5 bases and 3 bases, there was a span of 11 bases. The CDR3 is 13 residues long. CDR1 and CDR2 (germline): MNHEY, SVGAGI. For the CDR3, the DNA is TGTGCCAGCAGTACCTTCGGTGGCTACGAGCAGTACTTC. Protein product: CASSTFGGYEQYF.